These T cell receptor beta chains were read from a single sample in a study of T-cell reconstitution after alpha-beta-depleted transplantation in children. Each CDR3 protein gets one entry after TCRdb re-called the PCR reads with MiXCR. The table has some 490,000 distinct CDR3 sequences, 12% seen once; the top ten hold over 5.5%. The source was PBMCs from the stem cell graft donor, collected from the stem cell graft. The receptor source for this set is a human donor who donated a stem cell graft to a child with combined immunodeficiency. The CDR3 runs from the conserved cysteine through the conserved F or W. The order of the fields is D gene, V gene, J gene, clone size, CDR3 DNA, CDR3 protein. The D gene is left open where the match is weak. Clone size is given for some rows only: seen once, a few or many times, or a class if the clone is expanded.

D: TRBD2; V: TRBV20-1; J: TRBJ2-1; size: many; DNA: TGCAGTGCTATTACCGGACTAGCGGGAGGTTGGGATGAGCAGTTCTTC; CDR3: CSAITGLAGGWDEQFF
D: .; V: TRBV4-1; J: TRBJ1-3; size: few; DNA: TGCGCCAGCAGCCACCATCTTCGGGGAGGTTCGGGCTCTGGAAACACCATATATTTT; CDR3: CASSHHLRGGSGSGNTIYF
D: .; V: TRBV6-2/TRBV6-3; J: TRBJ2-1; size: .; DNA: TGTGCCAGCAGCCCCCAAAGGCCCCCCGGGGAGTTCTTC; CDR3: CASSPQRPPGEFF
D: TRBD2; V: TRBV4-2; J: TRBJ2-1; size: few; DNA: TGTGCCAGCAGCCAAGAAGGCCCGCCGGGACTAGCGTCCAATGAGCAGTTCTTC; CDR3: CASSQEGPPGLASNEQFF
D: TRBD2; V: TRBV12-3/TRBV12-4; J: TRBJ2-1; size: many; DNA: TGTGCCAGCAGACACGGACTAGATGAGCAGTTCTTC; CDR3: CASRHGLDEQFF
D: .; V: TRBV6-5; J: TRBJ1-3; size: many; DNA: TGTGCCAGCAGTTACTCGAGCGGTGGAAACACCATATATTTT; CDR3: CASSYSSGGNTIYF
D: .; V: TRBV12-3/TRBV12-4; J: TRBJ2-5; size: .; DNA: TGTGCCAGCAGTAAGGCCCCGACGGCGGGCCAAGAGACCCAGTACTTC; CDR3: CASSKAPTAGQETQYF
D: TRBD1; V: TRBV29-1; J: TRBJ1-5; size: .; DNA: TGCAGCGTACAGGGGGCCTCTGGTCAGCCCCAGCATTTT; CDR3: CSVQGASGQPQHF
D: .; V: TRBV15; J: TRBJ2-3; size: few; DNA: TGTGCCACCAGCAGTTCCCCAGGGATTGGGACAGATACGCAGTATTTT; CDR3: CATSSSPGIGTDTQYF
D: .; V: TRBV20-1; J: TRBJ2-1; size: many; DNA: TGCAGTGCTAGTTCGTATAGCAGATACAATGAGCAGTTCTTC; CDR3: CSASSYSRYNEQFF
D: .; V: TRBV2; J: TRBJ2-4; size: few; DNA: TGTGCCAGCACCGGGACCCGAGCCAAAAACATTCAGTACTTC; CDR3: CASTGTRAKNIQYF
D: .; V: TRBV18; J: TRBJ2-7; size: few; DNA: TGTGCCAGCTCACGGGCCAACGAGCAGTACTTC; CDR3: CASSRANEQYF
D: .; V: TRBV7-9; J: TRBJ2-1; size: many; DNA: TGTGCCAGCAGCTTAATTAGCGACGAGCAGTTCTTC; CDR3: CASSLISDEQFF
D: TRBD1; V: TRBV11-2; J: TRBJ2-6; size: .; DNA: TGTGCCAGCAGCTCCTGGACAGGGCGGGCTGGGGCCAACGTCCTGACTTTC; CDR3: CASSSWTGRAGANVLTF
D: .; V: TRBV24-1; J: TRBJ2-2; size: few; DNA: TGTGCCACCAGTTACGACAGGCCAACCGGGGAGCTGTTTTTT; CDR3: CATSYDRPTGELFF
D: TRBD2; V: TRBV3-1; J: TRBJ2-2; size: .; DNA: TGTGCCAGCAGGCAAGGACTAGCGGGCTCGAACACCGGGGAGCTGTTTTTT; CDR3: CASRQGLAGSNTGELFF
D: TRBD1; V: TRBV19; J: TRBJ2-3; size: few; DNA: TGTGCCAGTAGACGGACAGGGCCTAGCACAGATACGCAGTATTTT; CDR3: CASRRTGPSTDTQYF
D: .; V: TRBV20-1; J: TRBJ2-7; size: few; DNA: TGCAGTGCTGAGGACAACTCCCACGAGCAGTACTTC; CDR3: CSAEDNSHEQYF
D: .; V: TRBV12-3/TRBV12-4; J: TRBJ2-1; size: many; DNA: TGTGCCAGCACCTTCACAAGCTCCTACAATGAGCAGTTCTTC; CDR3: CASTFTSSYNEQFF
D: .; V: TRBV3-1; J: TRBJ1-1; size: few; DNA: TGTGCCAGCAGCCAAGTTCAGGGGACGACTGAAGCTTTCTTT; CDR3: CASSQVQGTTEAFF
D: .; V: TRBV12-3/TRBV12-4; J: TRBJ1-4; size: .; DNA: TGTGCCAGCAGTTTTCGGGGATTTGAAAAACTGTTTTTT; CDR3: CASSFRGFEKLFF
D: TRBD1; V: TRBV7-9; J: TRBJ2-1; size: few; DNA: TGTGCCAGCAGCTTAGGGGGACAGTTCCCCTACAATGAGCAGTTCTTC; CDR3: CASSLGGQFPYNEQFF
D: .; V: TRBV27; J: TRBJ1-5; size: many; DNA: TGTGCCAGCAGTTTTCGGTTGGAAGATATGGGCAATCAGCCCCAGCATTTT; CDR3: CASSFRLEDMGNQPQHF
D: .; V: TRBV20-1; J: TRBJ2-7; size: many; DNA: TGCAGTGCCAGTACTCAGCGCCAGGGATCCTACGAGCAGTACTTC; CDR3: CSASTQRQGSYEQYF
D: .; V: TRBV10-3; J: TRBJ2-5; size: few; DNA: TGTGCCATCAGTTCAGGGCCGGGGACGGAGACCCAGTACTTC; CDR3: CAISSGPGTETQYF
D: TRBD1; V: TRBV27; J: TRBJ2-1; size: many; DNA: TGTGCCAGCAGCTTACCCGGGACAGGTTACAATGAGCAGTTCTTC; CDR3: CASSLPGTGYNEQFF
D: TRBD2; V: TRBV6-1; J: TRBJ2-5; size: .; DNA: TGTGCCAGCAGGCTCGGGGGGGCCCAGTACTTC; CDR3: CASRLGGAQYF
D: .; V: TRBV27; J: TRBJ2-5; size: few; DNA: TGTGCCAGCAGTTTAACAGCTACAGGGGGGGGAGAGACCCAGTACTTC; CDR3: CASSLTATGGGETQYF
D: TRBD2; V: TRBV5-1; J: TRBJ2-1; size: .; DNA: TGCGCCAGCAGCTTGACGGGACTAAATGAGGGTGAGCAGTTCTTC; CDR3: CASSLTGLNEGEQFF
D: .; V: TRBV5-4; J: TRBJ1-1; size: .; DNA: TGTGCCAGCAGCTCGTCAGGAACTGAAGCTTTCTTT; CDR3: CASSSSGTEAFF
D: TRBD1; V: TRBV30; J: TRBJ2-1; size: few; DNA: TGTGCCTGGAGTGTAGGAGTAGGAAACAACAGGGGTAATGAGCAGTTCTTC; CDR3: CAWSVGVGNNRGNEQFF
D: .; V: TRBV27; J: TRBJ2-1; size: .; DNA: TGTGCCAGCAATGGGGGTGGGTCCTACAATGAGCAGTTCTTC; CDR3: CASNGGGSYNEQFF
D: .; V: TRBV6-1; J: TRBJ2-7; size: .; DNA: TGTGCCAGCAGTGGCCGCTCAAACCTGTACGGGCAGTACTTC; CDR3: CASSGRSNLYGQYF
D: .; V: TRBV19; J: TRBJ1-1; size: .; DNA: TGTGCCAGTAGTATAGCCACAGGTATACCTGAAGCTTTCTTT; CDR3: CASSIATGIPEAFF
D: .; V: TRBV27; J: TRBJ2-7; size: many; DNA: TGTGCCAGCAGTTTTATGGGGGAAAGGTCCTACGAGCAGTACTTC; CDR3: CASSFMGERSYEQYF
D: TRBD2; V: TRBV20-1; J: TRBJ2-4; size: .; DNA: TGCAGTGCCTCAGCGGGATTCCGAAACATTCAGTACTTC; CDR3: CSASAGFRNIQYF
D: TRBD2; V: TRBV19; J: TRBJ2-1; size: few; DNA: TGTGCCAGTAGTACCCGGACTAGCGGGCTCAATGAGCAGTTCTTC; CDR3: CASSTRTSGLNEQFF
D: .; V: TRBV29-1; J: TRBJ2-2; size: .; DNA: TGCAGCGTCGCGGGATTGATGGGGGTGAACACCGGGGAGCTGTTTTTT; CDR3: CSVAGLMGVNTGELFF
D: .; V: TRBV20-1; J: TRBJ2-7; size: .; DNA: TGCAGTGCTAGAGATCCGGGGACTCTTATCTACGAGCAGTACTTC; CDR3: CSARDPGTLIYEQYF
D: TRBD1; V: TRBV24-1; J: TRBJ2-2; size: .; DNA: TGTGCCACCAGTGGACAGGGGCCGGCCGGGGAGCTGTTTTTT; CDR3: CATSGQGPAGELFF
D: .; V: TRBV9; J: TRBJ1-3; size: .; DNA: TGTGCCAGCAGCTCCAGACAGGGAAACACCATATATTTT; CDR3: CASSSRQGNTIYF
D: .; V: TRBV11-2; J: TRBJ2-7; size: few; DNA: TGTGCCAGCAGCTTGACCCCTCCGGACGAGCAGTACTTC; CDR3: CASSLTPPDEQYF
D: .; V: TRBV7-2; J: TRBJ2-1; size: many; DNA: TGTGCCAGCAGCCCATACAATAGGGATGAGCAGTTCTTC; CDR3: CASSPYNRDEQFF
D: .; V: TRBV13; J: TRBJ2-6; size: .; DNA: TGTGCCAGCAGCTTAGTCTTAGACAGCTCTGGGGCCAACGTCCTGACTTTC; CDR3: CASSLVLDSSGANVLTF
D: .; V: TRBV7-9; J: TRBJ2-7; size: few; DNA: TGTGCCAGCAGCTCAAGCGCCTACGAGCAGTACTTC; CDR3: CASSSSAYEQYF
D: TRBD1; V: TRBV7-3; J: TRBJ1-3; size: many; DNA: TGTGCCAGCAGCTTAGGGACAGACTCTGGAAACACCATATATTTT; CDR3: CASSLGTDSGNTIYF
D: .; V: TRBV27; J: TRBJ1-1; size: .; DNA: TGTGCCAGCAGTTTGGGGGCCTATGGAAACACTGAAGCTTTCTTT; CDR3: CASSLGAYGNTEAFF
D: TRBD2; V: TRBV6-2/TRBV6-3; J: TRBJ2-7; size: .; DNA: TGTGCCAGCAGTTATACTAGCGGCTACGAGCAGTACTTC; CDR3: CASSYTSGYEQYF
D: .; V: TRBV5-1; J: TRBJ2-3; size: many; DNA: TGCGCCAGCAGCTTGGCCCGGCCGTCCACAGATACGCAGTATTTT; CDR3: CASSLARPSTDTQYF
D: .; V: TRBV7-2; J: TRBJ1-4; size: .; DNA: TGTGCCAGCAGCTTAGTAGGAGGAACTAATGAAAAACTGTTTTTT; CDR3: CASSLVGGTNEKLFF
D: .; V: TRBV15; J: TRBJ1-2; size: few; DNA: TGTGCCACCAGCAGAGATCTGGGGTTCTATGGCTACACCTTC; CDR3: CATSRDLGFYGYTF
D: .; V: TRBV28; J: TRBJ2-3; size: many; DNA: TGTGCCAGCAAACCTATCATGCAGGGAGCATCTAGCACAGATACGCAGTATTTT; CDR3: CASKPIMQGASSTDTQYF
D: .; V: TRBV11-3; J: TRBJ2-1; size: .; DNA: TGTGCCAGCAGCTTCACCTCGGGACTCCCAAGGTTGTTCTTC; CDR3: CASSFTSGLPRLFF
D: .; V: TRBV5-1; J: TRBJ2-2; size: few; DNA: TGCGCCAGCAGCTTGTCGGGTCAGAACACCGGGGAGCTGTTTTTT; CDR3: CASSLSGQNTGELFF
D: TRBD1; V: TRBV4-3; J: TRBJ2-2; size: many; DNA: TGCGCCAGCAGCCAAGGGACAGGGATCACCGGGGAGCTGTTTTTT; CDR3: CASSQGTGITGELFF
D: TRBD1; V: TRBV7-2; J: TRBJ2-3; size: many; DNA: TGTGCCAGCAGCTGGGGGACAGGGGGGATGGATACGCAGTATTTT; CDR3: CASSWGTGGMDTQYF
D: .; V: TRBV27; J: TRBJ1-1; size: few; DNA: TGTGCCAGCAGTCCCCTGGGGGTACCGAACACTGAAGCTTTCTTT; CDR3: CASSPLGVPNTEAFF
D: .; V: TRBV4-3; J: TRBJ2-7; size: .; DNA: TGCGCCAGCAGCCAAGTTAAGGGCTCCAGGCTCTACGAGCAGTACTTC; CDR3: CASSQVKGSRLYEQYF